The 17 T cell receptor beta chains presented below share a single source sample, sequenced in a study of blood T cell repertoires in COVID-19 (dated by TCRdb to 2018 to 2021). To prepare the library, the immunoSEQ multiplex PCR assay was applied. Sourced from immuneACCESS, this table was stored by TCRdb with only in-frame sequences that have V and J called. A share of the clones is absent; for the studies checked, an unresolved V gene accounts for under half, and the remainder has no known explanation. In this sample the table shows about 280,000 clones, 80% to 90% of which occur a single time. 4.1% of the sample is taken by the ten largest. Sequencing input: PBMCs or T cells enriched from blood (not recorded which). These receptors all stem from a woman in her 30s with acute COVID-19.

The rearrangement uses TRBV18 and TRBJ1-5; 7 bases are shared with TRBD1. The germline V gene has CDR1 KGHSH and CDR2 LQKENI. The length of the CDR3 is 13 residues. After removal of 8 bases from V and 2 bases from J, the junction contained 3 bases not matched to a gene. Here the CDR3 DNA reads TGTGCCAGCCGACAGGGCCGCAATCAGCCCCAGCATTTT. As protein: CASRQGRNQPQHF.

This rearrangement joins TRBV27 to TRBJ2-7; the match to TRBD2 covers 10 bases. Germline lookup yields CDR1 MNHEY and CDR2 SMNVEV (reference sequence). J gave up 2 bases and V 6 bases, and 4 bases lay outside the gene matches. The CDR3 sequence is 14 residues long. The CDR3 nucleotides are TGTGCCAGCAGCCTAGCGGGGGTTACCTACGAGCAGTACTTC. Encoded protein: CASSLAGVTYEQYF.

This clone came up a few times. As the CDR3 is not closed by the conserved phenylalanine or tryptophan, this likely results from a read error. The limits of the CDR3 on the DNA are not certain, so only TCRdb's listed CDR3 is given. The CDR3 sequence is CAWSVGGTILL. This chain joins TRBV30 and TRBJ2-7; TRBD2 was called by the table and not checked on the DNA. CDR1 and CDR2 (germline): GTSNPN, SVGIG (reference sequence). Counting both end residues, the CDR3 totals 11 amino acids.

The V call is TRBV14, the J call TRBJ2-1, with 13 bases aligning to TRBD2. Germline loops: CDR1 SGHDN, CDR2 FVKESK. The CDR3 has 19 amino acids. V was pared by 5 bases and J by 4 bases, with 14 bases of the junction left unmatched. As DNA, the CDR3 is TGTGCCAGCAGCAAAGGCAGGACTAGCGGGAGTTGGGTTTACAATGAGCAGTTCTTC. It translates to CASSKGRTSGSWVYNEQFF.

A single count supports this clone. V is TRBV14 and J is TRBJ1-1, with D perhaps matching TRBD1 (6 bases). Trimming cost V 2 bases and J 5 bases, with 18 bases left between them. Looked up from germline, CDR1 is SGHDN and CDR2 is FVKESK. The CDR3 is 16 amino acids. CDR3 nucleotides: TGTGCCAGCAGCCAAATTATGGGGGGGCGCGATACTGAAGCTTTCTTT. Its translation is CASSQIMGGRDTEAFF. The complete variable domain, with remaining parts taken from reference TRBV14 and TRBJ1-1, reads EAGVTQFPSHSVIEKGQTVTLRCDPISGHDNLYWYRRVMGKEIKFLLHFVKESKQDESGMPNNRFLAERTGGTYSTLKVQPAELEDSGVYFCASSQIMGGRDTEAFFGQGTRLTVV.

The chain carries TRBV28 and TRBJ1-5; 9 nucleotides agree with TRBD1. The CDR3 spans 17 residues. Per germline, CDR1 MDHEN and CDR2 SYDVKM. J lost 0 bases, V lost 6 bases, and 9 bases had no gene match. The CDR3 nucleotides are TGTGCCAGCAGAACGACAGGGGGGGGATATAGCAATCAGCCCCAGCATTTT. It encodes CASRTTGGGYSNQPQHF. Combining the CDR3 with reference TRBV28 and TRBJ1-5 gives the whole variable domain DVKVTQSSRYLVKRTGEKVFLECVQDMDHENMFWYRQDPGLGLRLIYFSYDVKMKEKGDIPEGYSVSREKKERFSLILESASTNQTSMYLCASRTTGGGYSNQPQHFGDGTRLSIL.

The rearrangement joins TRBV27 to TRBJ2-3; D is unresolved. The CDR3 spans 14 residues. Germline assignment: CDR1 MNHEY and CDR2 SMNVEV (reference sequence). Trimming cost V 3 bases and J 0 bases, with 7 bases left between them. CDR3 coding DNA: TGTGCCAGCAGTTTCTTGAGTAGCACAGATACGCAGTATTTT. Its translation: CASSFLSSTDTQYF.

V and J are TRBV19 and TRBJ2-2; 7 bases are a match to TRBD1. This CDR3 spans 14 amino acids. V lost 6 bases to trimming and J lost 2 bases; unmatched junction nucleotides: 3. Germline V gene sequence: CDR1 LNHDA, CDR2 SQIVND (reference sequence). CDR3 loop: CASSRTGNTGELFF. The CDR3 bases are TGTGCCAGTAGCAGGACAGGAAACACCGGGGAGCTGTTTTTT.

The chain employs TRBV6-5 and TRBJ2-7, with 7 nucleotides matching TRBD2. The CDR3 runs 13 residues. CDR1 is MNHEY, CDR2 SVGAGI, per germline. J was trimmed by 3 bases and V by 9 bases; bases with no gene match: 8. The CDR3 sequence is CASTAGHNYEQYF. The CDR3 region has the DNA TGTGCCAGTACAGCGGGGCACAACTACGAGCAGTACTTC.

This clone was found once. This chain links TRBV4-3 with TRBJ2-2; D is possibly TRBD1 (5 bases). Trimming stripped 0 bases from V and 2 bases from J, with 13 bases between. CDR1 and CDR2 (germline): LGHNA, YSLEER. The CDR3 spans 17 residues. In DNA, the CDR3 is TGCGCCAGCAGCCAAGACTCACAGGACCCTAACACCGGGGAGCTGTTTTTT. Its translation: CASSQDSQDPNTGELFF.

The chain joins TRBV9 to TRBJ2-3; D may be TRBD2 (6 bases). This CDR3 contains 16 residues. Per the germline V gene, CDR1 is SGDLS and CDR2 is YYNGEE. Trimming removed 0 bases at V and 0 bases at J, with 11 bases between. CDR3 residues: CASSVDIAASTDTQYF. The CDR3 DNA reads as TGTGCCAGCAGCGTAGATATAGCGGCAAGCACAGATACGCAGTATTTT.

The chain joins TRBV20-1 to TRBJ1-5; D is uncertain. V was shortened by 1 base and J by 9 bases, with 7 bases between the two germline ends. From germline, CDR1 is DFQATT and CDR2 SNEGSKA (reference sequence). The CDR3 covers 11 residues. CDR3 bases: TGCAGTGCTAGAGGCCCGGGGCCCCAGCATTTT. It specifies CSARGPGPQHF.

This chain uses TRBV7-2 with TRBJ2-3, with D unresolved. The CDR3 length is 13 residues. With 5 bases removed from V and 2 bases from J, the gap between germline ends came to 8 bases. Germline CDR1 reads SGHTA; CDR2 reads FQGNSA. The DNA of the CDR3 is TGTGCCAGCAGCCCAAGACTCACAGATACGCAGTATTTT. Amino acid sequence: CASSPRLTDTQYF.

The J gene is TRBJ2-7, the V gene TRBV28; 7 bases line up with TRBD2. CDR3 size: 13 residues. CDR1 and CDR2 from the germline V gene are MDHEN and SYDVKM. V shed 5 bases, J shed 3 bases, and the junction held 4 bases outside the gene matches. As DNA, the CDR3 is TGTGCCAGCAGTACAACTAGCGTCTACGAGCAGTACTTC. It codes for CASSTTSVYEQYF.

The chain is built from TRBV30 and TRBJ1-1; tentative D call: TRBD1 (5 bases). This CDR3 contains 14 residues. Germline V lookup: CDR1 GTSNPN, CDR2 SVGIG (reference sequence). Trimming cost V 3 bases and J 0 bases, with 11 bases left between them. The CDR3 nucleotides are TGTGCCTGGAGCGGGGGAATGATGAACACTGAAGCTTTCTTT. This gives the protein CAWSGGMMNTEAFF.

The chain joins TRBV7-9 to TRBJ1-4, with 7 bases matching TRBD1. The J segment lost 3 bases and the V segment lost 5 bases, leaving 6 bases of the junction unmatched. The CDR3 consists of 15 residues. CDR1 SEHNR and CDR2 FQNEAQ come from the germline V gene (reference sequence). The CDR3 spells CASSLPGTANEKLFF. As DNA, the CDR3 is TGTGCCAGCAGCCTGCCCGGGACAGCTAATGAAAAACTGTTTTTT.

DNA of the CDR3: TGTGCCACCAGCAACTTTGGACAGGGAAAAGGTTTGGATCACGGGGAGCTGTTTTTT. It encodes CATSNFGQGKGLDHGELFF. The gene calls are TRBV24-1 and TRBJ2-2, with 8 nucleotides matching TRBD1. The CDR3 is 19 residues long. Germline V CDR1 and CDR2: KGHDR, SFDVKD. J lost 7 bases, V lost 7 bases, and 22 bases had no gene match.